Below are 10 T cell receptor beta chains sequenced from a single sample in a study of response to subunit inactivated influenza vaccine. TCRdb reprocessed the RT-PCR reads with MiXCR, giving one entry per CDR3 protein. The sample consists of approximately 530,000 distinct CDR3 sequences, approximately 13% of them appearing once. The sample here was PBMCs from blood, taken more than 35 days after vaccination. The receptors shown here come from a man in his fifties or sixties who received an inactivated influenza vaccine.

To note about this clonotype: Just one base apart from a much larger clone, this may be a read error. This chain joins TRBV20-1 and TRBJ2-3; tentative D call: TRBD1 (6 bases). The CDR3 length is 14 residues. Germline lookup yields CDR1 DFQATT and CDR2 SNEGSKA (reference sequence). Trimming shortened V by 1 base and J by 3 bases, and 11 bases separated the two germline ends. CDR3 sequence: CSARGNRVTDTQYF. CDR3 bases: TGCAGTGCTAGAGGGAACAGGGTTACAGATACGCAGTATTTT.

The rearrangement uses TRBV7-8 and TRBJ1-6; TRBD1 might be the D (6 bases). The CDR3 consists of 17 residues. In germline, CDR1 is SGHVS, CDR2 FQNEAQ. The V gene lost 4 bases and the J gene lost 0 bases, with 13 bases spanning the gap. The DNA for the CDR3 is TGTGCCAGCAGCTCGACGACAGGCAACTCCTATAATTCACCCCTCCACTTT. Its protein is CASSSTTGNSYNSPLHF.

V gene TRBV7-2 combines with J gene TRBJ2-1; 7 bases fit TRBD2. The CDR3 loop spans 15 amino acids. Germline V gene lookup returns CDR1 SGHTA and CDR2 FQGNSA. V was clipped by 1 base and J by 8 bases; unmatched bases: 8. Here the CDR3 DNA reads TGTGCCAGCAGCTTAGTTGCTAGCGGATCCGATGAGCAGTTCTTC. It translates to CASSLVASGSDEQFF. Looking up the rest from reference TRBV7-2 and TRBJ2-1 gives the full variable domain: GAGVSQSPSNKVTEKGKDVELRCDPISGHTALYWYRQSLGQGLEFLIYFQGNSAPDKSGLPSDRFSAERTGGSVSTLTIQRTQQEDSAVYLCASSLVASGSDEQFFGPGTRLTVL.

The V and J genes are TRBV20-1 and TRBJ2-3; a possible D gene is TRBD2 (6 bases). Germline CDR1 DFQATT, CDR2 SNEGSKA (reference sequence). The germline V and J ends were trimmed by 2 bases and 2 bases, with 11 bases remaining between them. CDR3 length equals 14 residues. CDR3 loop: CSARRDLNTDTQYF. The CDR3 DNA sequence: TGCAGTGCTAGACGGGACTTGAACACAGATACGCAGTATTTT.

This clonotype was seen a handful of times. The chain recombines TRBV18 with TRBJ2-5, with D hard to call. The germline V and J ends were trimmed by 0 bases and 2 bases, with 7 bases remaining between them. The germline V gene has CDR1 KGHSH and CDR2 LQKENI. This CDR3 region has 14 residues. The CDR3 DNA reads TGTGCCAGCTCACCACCGGCTTTACAAGAGACCCAGTACTTC. It translates to CASSPPALQETQYF.

The gene calls are TRBV9 and TRBJ2-3, with 11 bases that match TRBD2. The germline CDR1 and CDR2 sequences are SGDLS and YYNGEE. The V gene end was trimmed by 3 bases and the J gene end by 1 base; junction bases not matched to a gene: 4. The CDR3 is 16 residues long. The CDR3 reads CASSGGGLAGTDTQYF. CDR3 DNA sequence: TGTGCCAGCAGCGGAGGGGGACTAGCGGGCACAGATACGCAGTATTTT.

Many counts were recorded for this clonotype. The chain joins TRBV12-3 or TRBV12-4 to TRBJ1-6; weak D call: TRBD1 (6 bases). The V end lost 4 bases, the J end lost 9 bases, and 16 bases lay between the germline ends. This CDR3 spans 15 amino acids. This CDR3 reads CASSSGVSGISPLHF. The CDR3 DNA reads TGTGCCAGCAGTTCAGGGGTTTCTGGGATTTCACCCCTCCACTTT.

The table lists this clonotype with many counts. This chain uses TRBV7-9 with TRBJ1-1; D unclear. This CDR3 is 13 amino acids long. V lost 1 base and J lost 1, with 4 bases in between. Looked up from germline, CDR1 is SEHNR and CDR2 is FQNEAQ (reference sequence). The CDR3 spells CASSLVRNTEAFF. The CDR3 DNA reads as TGTGCCAGCAGCTTAGTACGGAACACTGAAGCTTTCTTT.

This clonotype was seen more than once but under ten times. The chain carries TRBV29-1 and TRBJ1-3; D remains unclear. Between the trimmed V and J ends, which lost 4 bases and 2 bases, there was a span of 9 bases. CDR3 size: 13 residues. Germline V CDR1 and CDR2: SQVTM, ANQGSEA. CDR3 bases: TGCAGCGTTGGCGAGGGAACTGGAAACACCATATATTTT. Translated, it gives CSVGEGTGNTIYF.

In its sample, this clonotype was seen many times. The chain recombines TRBV12-3 or TRBV12-4 with TRBJ2-7; no clear D. V was clipped by 2 bases and J by 10 bases, with 9 bases between them. The CDR3 runs 11 residues. The CDR3 DNA follows: TGTGCCAGCAGTTTATTAATAACCCAGTACTTC. This gives the protein CASSLLITQYF.